Listed here are 32 T cell receptor beta chains from one sample, sequenced in a study of regulatory T cells in long-lasting Graves disease. CDR3 regions were amplified by Arm-PCR using iRepertoire HTBI primers to build TCR beta libraries. TCRdb re-called the multiplex PCR reads through MiXCR, storing one row per CDR3 protein. The sample holds some 250,000 distinct CDR3 sequences; 20% are singletons and the top ten take approximately 15%. The sample's time point: newly diagnosed GD, antithyroid drugs for less than 3 months. RNA from PBMCs was the source of the TCR library. The starting material was peripheral blood mononuclear cells (PBMCs), obtained at new diagnosis, from a patient treated with antithyroid drugs. The source is a female donor with Graves disease.

This clonotype was observed many times. The J gene is TRBJ2-3, the V gene TRBV4-3; D might be TRBD1 (7 bases). V lost 6 bases, J lost 4 bases, and 17 bases lay in between. CDR3 length: 15 residues. Germline values: CDR1 LGHNA, CDR2 YSLEER. For the CDR3, the DNA is TGCGCCAGCAGTAGAACAGGGGAGGCCGCAGATACGCAGTATTTT. It is translated as CASSRTGEAADTQYF.

This clonotype was observed at least ten times. The chain employs TRBV12-3 or TRBV12-4 and TRBJ2-7, with D perhaps TRBD2 (5 bases). The V end was cut by 6 bases, the J end by 0 bases, with 12 bases between. The CDR3 sequence is 14 residues long. The CDR3 nucleotides are TGTGCCAGCAGGTACTCGGAGGCCTCCTACGAGCAGTACTTC. This sequence encodes CASRYSEASYEQYF.

This clonotype has a count of ten or more. This sequence joins TRBV10-3 and TRBJ2-7; D is perhaps TRBD2 (5 bases). The V gene's germline CDR1 is ENHRY and CDR2 SYGVKD. The CDR3 contains 14 residues. V was clipped by 4 bases and J by 0 bases, with 10 bases between them. The CDR3 DNA reads as TGTGCCATCAGTGGCGAGGGTGGCTCCTACGAGCAGTACTTC. Its translation: CAISGEGGSYEQYF.

This clonotype has ten or more counts. This sequence joins TRBV6-5 and TRBJ1-1, with 7 bases identical to TRBD1. Trimming removed 4 bases from V and 0 bases from J; junction bases left unmatched: 11. This CDR3 has 17 residues. Germline values: CDR1 MNHEY, CDR2 SVGAGI. CDR3 amino acids: CASSSEPWTGLNTEAFF. CDR3 sequence (DNA): TGTGCCAGCAGTTCCGAGCCATGGACAGGACTGAACACTGAAGCTTTCTTT.

This clonotype was detected many times. The germline gene is not matched at one end of the junction; a read error may be the cause. The genes are TRBV5-1 and TRBJ1-3; D possibly corresponds to TRBD1 (6 bases). Germline V CDR1 and CDR2: SGHRS, YFSETQ. The CDR3 is 15 amino acids. The CDR3 DNA reads as TGTGCCAGCAGCTCTAACAGGGTAAAAGGAAACACCATATATTTT. Its protein product is CASSSNRVKGNTIYF. The full variable domain, its missing parts supplied by reference TRBV5-1 and TRBJ1-3, is KAGVTQTPRYLIKTRGQQVTLSCSPISGHRSVSWYQQTPGQGLQFLFEYFSETQRNKGNFPGRFSGRQFSNSRSEMNVSTLELGDSALYLCASSSNRVKGNTIYFGEGSWLTVV.

The chain recombines TRBV2 with TRBJ2-5; 9 bases agree with TRBD1. CDR1 is SNHLY and CDR2 is FYNNEI in the germline V gene. There are 15 residues in the CDR3. The V gene end was trimmed by 4 bases and the J gene end by 5 bases; junction bases not matched to a gene: 8. CDR3 DNA: TGTGCCAGCAGTGGGCCTACAGGGGGCGGGGAGACCCAGTACTTC. This codes for CASSGPTGGGETQYF.

This clonotype was observed at least ten times. The V and J genes are TRBV3-1 and TRBJ2-7, with TRBD2 matching 12 bases. J was trimmed by 6 bases and V by 1 base; bases with no gene match: 4. Germline CDR1 LGHDT, CDR2 YNNKEL (reference sequence). This CDR3 region has 15 residues. CDR3 region: CASSQGGLAGLEQYF. CDR3 in DNA: TGTGCCAGCAGCCAAGGGGGACTAGCGGGCCTCGAGCAGTACTTC.

About this clonotype: An end of the junction differs from the germline gene, which may be a read error. The rearrangement uses TRBV5-1 and TRBJ2-4, with 12 bases lining up with TRBD2. Germline values: CDR1 SGHRS, CDR2 YFSETQ. There are 14 residues in the CDR3. The CDR3 bases are TGCGCCAGCAGCTTGGATAGGACTAGCGGGGTGACGGACTTC. Protein: CASSLDRTSGVTDF.

This clonotype appeared many times. The genes are TRBV2 and TRBJ2-1, with D possibly being TRBD2 (5 bases). With 6 bases removed from V and 5 bases from J, the gap between germline ends came to 14 bases. The CDR3 covers 14 residues. Germline loops: CDR1 SNHLY, CDR2 FYNNEI. The CDR3: CASRGWASHNEQFF. CDR3 in DNA: TGTGCCAGCAGGGGTTGGGCTAGCCACAATGAGCAGTTCTTC.

With regard to this clonotype: Just one base apart from a much larger clone, this may be a read error. The chain employs TRBV20-1 and TRBJ1-1, with a weak D call TRBD1 (6 bases). CDR1 is DFQATT and CDR2 is SNEGSKA in the germline V gene (reference sequence). This CDR3 comprises 11 residues. The CDR3 DNA reads TGCAGGGGGGCCGCGAACACTGAAGCTTTCTTT. Its protein product is CRGAANTEAFF.

This clonotype came up once. A much larger clone differs from this one at a single base, so this may be a read error. The chain is built from TRBV12-3 or TRBV12-4 and TRBJ1-3; unclear D gene. The CDR3 runs to 15 residues. Trimming left V 5 bases short and J 0 bases short, with 11 bases between. CDR3 protein: CASSSDGLSGNTIYF. The CDR3 bases are TGTGCCAGCAGTAGTGACGGGCTCTCTGGAAACACCATATATTTT.

This clonotype was recorded many times. V usage is TRBV9 and J usage is TRBJ2-1; 9 nucleotides agree with TRBD2. With V trimmed by 1 base and J by 2 bases, 4 bases remained unmatched. The CDR3 is 16 residues long. Germline CDR1 is SGDLS and CDR2 is YYNGEE. CDR3 in amino acids: CASSVQAGGTYNEQFF. The CDR3 DNA reads as TGTGCCAGCAGCGTACAGGCGGGGGGGACCTACAATGAGCAGTTCTTC.

This clonotype has a count of ten or more. This chain uses TRBV30 with TRBJ1-1; D unclear. Trimming took 2 bases from V and 5 from J, leaving 18 bases between them. The length of the CDR3 is 15 residues. The germline gives CDR1 GTSNPN, CDR2 SVGIG (reference sequence). CDR3 bases: TGTGCCTGGAGTCCGACCTGGGTACAGAAAACTGAAGCTTTCTTT. It encodes CAWSPTWVQKTEAFF.

This clonotype appeared many times. The rearrangement uses TRBV24-1 and TRBJ1-5; D ambiguous. This CDR3 is built from 12 residues. CDR1 is KGHDR and CDR2 is SFDVKD in the germline V gene. V lost 4 bases and J 3 bases, leaving 3 bases between the germline ends. The CDR3 here is CATSEVNQPQHF. The CDR3 coding sequence is TGTGCCACCAGTGAGGTCAATCAGCCCCAGCATTTT.

At least ten counts were recorded for this clonotype. The chain combines TRBV7-2 with TRBJ2-7; no definite D call. In germline, CDR1 is SGHTA, CDR2 FQGNSA. The V gene lost 1 base and the J gene lost 3 bases, with 4 bases spanning the gap. The CDR3 spans 12 residues. In DNA form, the CDR3 reads TGTGCCAGCAGCTTAGTCCGCTACGAGCAGTACTTC. Translated: CASSLVRYEQYF.

This clonotype has a count of ten or more. V is TRBV10-1 and J is TRBJ2-3; a possible D gene is TRBD2 (5 bases). This CDR3 spans 12 amino acids. Germline V gives CDR1 WNHNN, CDR2 SYGVQD (reference sequence). V lost 11 bases, J lost 4 bases, and 13 bases lay in between. The CDR3 reads CARGCNPDTQYF. CDR3 nucleotide sequence: TGCGCCCGGGGATGTAATCCAGATACGCAGTATTTT.

Only a few counts were recorded for this clonotype. A read error is possible here, since a much larger clone lies one base away. CDR3 loop: CASRPGAGANVLTF. CDR3 nucleotides: TGTGCCAGCAGACCAGGAGCTGGGGCCAACGTCCTGACTTTC. The gene calls are TRBV7-2 and TRBJ2-6, with D unresolved. CDR1 is SGHTA and CDR2 is FQGNSA in the germline V gene. The CDR3 runs 14 residues. V gave up 6 bases and J gave up 2 bases, with 8 bases separating them.

In its sample, this clonotype was seen many times. The V and J genes are TRBV11-2 and TRBJ2-2, with a tentative D call TRBD2 (6 bases). Between the trimmed V and J ends, which lost 4 bases and 7 bases, there was a span of 10 bases. CDR3 length: 13 amino acids. Looked up from germline, CDR1 is SGHAT and CDR2 is FQNNGV. The CDR3 coding sequence is TGTGCCAGCAGCTCGTGGGGGGACGGGGAGCTGTTTTTT. This codes for CASSSWGDGELFF.

At least ten counts were recorded for this clonotype. The chain combines TRBV6-1 with TRBJ2-3, with 11 bases identical to TRBD1. The trim removed 2 bases at V and 2 bases at J, leaving 9 bases unmatched. The CDR3 runs to 18 residues. Germline lookup yields CDR1 MNHNS and CDR2 SASEGT. In nucleotides, the CDR3 is TGTGCCAGCAGTGAACTCTATGGGACAGGGGGGATCACAGATACGCAGTATTTT. It specifies CASSELYGTGGITDTQYF.

This clonotype was observed at least ten times. The CDR3 here is CSAGSGGTAETQYF. The CDR3 nucleotides read TGCAGTGCAGGTAGCGGGGGCACCGCAGAGACCCAGTACTTC. This chain connects TRBV20-1 to TRBJ2-5; the match to TRBD2 covers 9 bases. The trim removed 6 bases at V and 4 bases at J, leaving 9 bases unmatched. Germline V gene sequence: CDR1 DFQATT, CDR2 SNEGSKA (reference sequence). The CDR3 covers 14 residues.

This clonotype was seen repeatedly, ten times or more. The V and J genes are TRBV5-1 and TRBJ1-2; a possible D gene is TRBD1 (5 bases). CDR3 size: 13 residues. The V end lost 0 bases, the J end lost 6 bases, and 9 bases lay between the germline ends. Germline loops: CDR1 SGHRS, CDR2 YFSETQ. CDR3 sequence: CASSLAKQDGYTF. In DNA form, the CDR3 reads TGCGCCAGCAGCTTGGCCAAACAGGATGGCTACACCTTC.

The V gene is TRBV5-6, the J gene TRBJ2-7; 9 bases map to TRBD1. The J call could be wrong; TRBJ2-1 is a better fit for the DNA end. The CDR3 is made up of 15 amino acids. Germline CDR1 SGHDT, CDR2 YYEEEE. The CDR3 is CASSPGQGTSDEQFF. Here the CDR3 DNA reads TGTGCCAGCAGCCCTGGACAGGGGACAAGCGATGAGCAGTTCTTC.

The table lists this clonotype with many counts. The rearrangement uses TRBV5-1 and TRBJ2-2, with D perhaps matching TRBD2 (5 bases). The CDR3 totals 16 residues. V was trimmed by 4 bases and J by 1 base, leaving 14 bases between them. Germline loops: CDR1 SGHRS, CDR2 YFSETQ. The CDR3 DNA reads TGCGCCAGCAGCATAACCCCGGGGAAGAACACCGGGGAGCTGTTTTTT. This codes for CASSITPGKNTGELFF.

This clonotype has ten or more counts. The J gene is TRBJ2-1, the V gene TRBV12-3 or TRBV12-4, with D maybe TRBD1 (6 bases). This CDR3 has 16 amino acids. V lost 6 bases to trimming and J lost 2 bases, with 17 bases between them. The CDR3 reads CASSHRVRGTYNEQFF. The DNA for the CDR3 is TGTGCCAGCAGCCACAGGGTAAGAGGGACCTACAATGAGCAGTTCTTC.

This clonotype has at least ten counts. The chain has TRBV5-5 and TRBJ2-5, with 10 positions matching TRBD1. The germline gives CDR1 SGHKS, CDR2 YYEKEE (reference sequence). The CDR3 sequence is 16 residues long. Trimming at V came to 4 bases and at J to 5 bases, leaving 11 bases not matched to a gene. The chain's CDR3 is CASSPPGQGFEETQYF. CDR3 bases: TGTGCCAGCAGCCCCCCGGGACAGGGGTTCGAGGAGACCCAGTACTTC.

This clonotype was detected many times. V and J are TRBV10-2 and TRBJ2-2; D uncertain. The V gene lost 4 bases and the J gene lost 7 bases, with 4 bases spanning the gap. CDR3 length: 11 residues. Germline lookup yields CDR1 WSHSY and CDR2 SAAADI. CDR3 residues: CASSVVGELFF. The CDR3 region has the DNA TGCGCCAGCAGTGTTGTCGGGGAGCTGTTTTTT.

This clonotype was seen at least ten times. The chain carries TRBV4-1 and TRBJ1-5; 8 bases agree with TRBD1. Germline V gives CDR1 MGHRA, CDR2 YSYEKL. V gave up 4 bases and J gave up 4 bases; unmatched junction bases: 6. CDR3 length: 15 residues. CDR3 bases: TGCGCCAGCAGCCCGGACAGGGTTGGGAATCAGCCCCAGCATTTT. Translation: CASSPDRVGNQPQHF.

This clonotype was recorded at least ten times. V is TRBV11-2 and J is TRBJ1-3; D perhaps matches TRBD1 (6 bases). Trimming removed 4 bases at V and 0 bases at J, with 10 bases between. CDR3 length equals 15 residues. Germline V gene data show CDR1 as SGHAT and CDR2 as FQNNGV. CDR3 in DNA: TGTGCCAGCAGCTCACAGGGAAACTCTGGAAACACCATATATTTT. Encoded protein: CASSSQGNSGNTIYF. The entire variable domain, with the rest obtained from reference TRBV11-2 and TRBJ1-3, is as follows: EAGVAQSPRYKIIEKRQSVAFWCNPISGHATLYWYQQILGQGPKLLIQFQNNGVVDDSQLPKDRFSAERLKGVDSTLKIQPAKLEDSAVYLCASSSQGNSGNTIYFGEGSWLTVV.

This clonotype has ten or more counts. The genes are TRBV27 and TRBJ1-4; D might be TRBD1 (6 bases). V gave up 6 bases and J gave up 7 bases, with 18 bases separating them. The CDR3 totals 15 residues. The germline V gene has CDR1 MNHEY and CDR2 SMNVEV (reference sequence). CDR3 in amino acids: CASRTHRASGEKLFF. CDR3 DNA: TGTGCCAGCAGAACCCACAGGGCTTCCGGTGAAAAACTGTTTTTT. The complete variable domain, with remaining parts taken from reference TRBV27 and TRBJ1-4, reads EAQVTQNPRYLITVTGKKLTVTCSQNMNHEYMSWYRQDPGLGLRQIYYSMNVEVTDKGDVPEGYKVSRKEKRNFPLILESPSPNQTSLYFCASRTHRASGEKLFFGSGTQLSVL.

Comment on this clonotype: A single base separates this from a much larger clone, so it may be a read error. V is TRBV12-3 or TRBV12-4 and J is TRBJ1-1; D possibly corresponds to TRBD1 (6 bases). V lost 10 bases and J 6 bases, leaving 18 bases between the germline ends. The CDR3 totals 13 residues. The CDR3 bases are TGTGCCAACAGGGCCCCGGCTCCGGCTGAAGCTTTCTTT. Amino acid sequence: CANRAPAPAEAFF.

This rearrangement joins TRBV4-1 to TRBJ2-3; perhaps D is TRBD1 or TRBD2 (5 bases each). V gave up 1 base and J gave up 6 bases, with 5 bases separating them. This CDR3 contains 12 residues. Per germline, CDR1 MGHRA and CDR2 YSYEKL. This chain's CDR3 is CASSQGGDTQYF. The CDR3 DNA follows: TGCGCCAGCAGCCAAGGGGGGGATACGCAGTATTTT.

This clonotype has a count of ten or more. The chain links TRBV20-1 to TRBJ1-2, with D possibly matching TRBD1 (5 bases). CDR1 DFQATT and CDR2 SNEGSKA come from the germline V gene (reference sequence). The CDR3 is 13 residues long. The ends were cut back, 3 bases at V and 1 base at J, with 9 bases in the middle. The CDR3 sequence is CSASRGVNYGYTF. Here the CDR3 DNA reads TGCAGTGCTAGTCGGGGGGTTAACTATGGCTACACCTTC.